Detailed here is one TCR beta chain. As originally analysed: Reference gene primer amplification gave nucleated cell count estimates. Data came from immunoSEQ multiplex PCR; TCRdb stores just in-frame clones and leaves some out. The V and J calls and the clone size are those of that table, but D and trimming were determined from the DNA. The table records around 170,000 clones, just over 85% of them present only once. These data are taken from a study of blood T cell repertoires in COVID-19. Study as a whole: Sites in the United States, Italy and Spain provided acute and convalescent COVID-19 samples. PBMCs, B-cell-depleted T cells, or T cells were the source of the cDNA or gDNA that made up the material.

CDR1 and CDR2 from the germline V gene are LGHDT and YNNKEL (reference sequence). Trimming removed 3 bases from V and 5 bases from J; junction bases left unmatched: 9. The CDR3 is 16 amino acids. This clonotype was sampled from a man aged 50 or older with active or convalescent COVID-19. V gene TRBV3-1 (or the pseudogene TRBV3-2) combines with J gene TRBJ2-2, with TRBD2 identical over 7 bases. Sequenced material: peripheral blood. CDR3 DNA sequence: TGTGCCAGCAGCCACCGGGGCGGGAGCGATACCGGGGAGCTGTTTTTT. This translates into CASSHRGGSDTGELFF.